This T cell receptor beta chain derives from a study of T cells and Merkel cell carcinoma outcomes. Overall study results and limits: Reportedly, T-cell repertoire with density predicts Merkel cell carcinoma outcomes.

The germline gives CDR1 MNHNS, CDR2 SASEGT. The CDR3 has 11 residues. The germline V and J ends were trimmed by 1 base and 13 bases, with 5 bases remaining between them. A remark on this clone: The antigen remains unidentified.

Data came from immunoSEQ multiplex PCR; TCRdb stores just in-frame clones and leaves some out. Of approximately 15,000 clones detected, more than 75% appear once; the ten largest clones hold 7.9%. The receptor was isolated from a human donor with Merkel cell carcinoma. V and J are TRBV6-1 and TRBJ1-6; D gene unclear. Sequencing was performed on tumor tissue from Merkel cell carcinoma. In DNA, the CDR3 is TGTGCCAGCAGTGAAGAGCGGCCCCTCCACTTT. It encodes CASSEERPLHF.